This T cell receptor beta chain derives from a study of control samples from healthy donors and cancer patients. Trimming took off 7 bases at V and 0 bases at J, with 7 bases between the two ends. The CDR3 extends over 14 amino acids. Germline CDR1 is MNHEY and CDR2 is SMNVEV (reference sequence). Data came from immunoSEQ multiplex PCR; TCRdb stores just in-frame clones and leaves some out. The sample shows roughly 120,000 clones, approximately 90% of them seen only once. The rearrangement joins TRBV27 to TRBJ1-6; no clear D gene. Material: blood. The origin of this receptor is a man aged 45-60 years in good health. The CDR3 protein is CASKYSSYNSPLHF. The CDR3 DNA reads as TGTGCCAGCAAGTACAGCTCCTATAATTCACCCCTCCACTTT.